This TCR beta chain was identified during a study of blood T cells in healthy people across ages. For the study at large: Template switching picked up about one barcoded beta molecule for each two T cells. Whole-study findings and limits: There were more naive CD4+ cells and higher diversity in long-lived donors than in aged donors.

CDR3 size: 17 residues. Germline V CDR1 and CDR2: LGHNA, YNFKEQ. Trimming took 0 bases from V and 3 from J, leaving 18 bases between them. Concerning this clonotype: As yet, its antigen is unknown.

Together with a sample-barcoded 5' primer, a J-beta primer mix was included in a second PCR lasting roughly 6 to 12 cycles. MiXCR, applied by TCRdb to the 5' RACE reads, yields one record per CDR3 protein. Of about 1,600,000 distinct CDR3 sequences listed, around 39% were seen once; the top ten hold around 8%. Collection of 8.5 to 10 milliliters of peripheral blood was performed for each donor. Every sample yielded at least 7 million isolated PBMCs. The sequence derives from a woman aged 18-35 years in good health. Sequenced input: blood. V usage is TRBV4-2 and J usage is TRBJ2-7; D uncertain. The CDR3: CASSQEGWGLSNYEQYF. DNA for the CDR3: TGTGCCAGCAGCCAAGAAGGTTGGGGTCTATCAAACTACGAGCAGTACTTC.